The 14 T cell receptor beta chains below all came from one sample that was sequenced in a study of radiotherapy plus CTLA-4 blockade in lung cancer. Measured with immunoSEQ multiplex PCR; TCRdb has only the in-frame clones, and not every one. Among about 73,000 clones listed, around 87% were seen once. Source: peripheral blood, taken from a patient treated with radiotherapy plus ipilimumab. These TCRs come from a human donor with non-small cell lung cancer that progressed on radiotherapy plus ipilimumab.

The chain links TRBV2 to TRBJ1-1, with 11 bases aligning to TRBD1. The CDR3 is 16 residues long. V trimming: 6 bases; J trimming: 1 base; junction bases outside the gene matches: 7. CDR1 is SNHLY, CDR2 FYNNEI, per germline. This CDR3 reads CASRGWTGGPNTEAFF. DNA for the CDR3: TGTGCCAGCAGGGGATGGACAGGGGGCCCGAACACTGAAGCTTTCTTT.

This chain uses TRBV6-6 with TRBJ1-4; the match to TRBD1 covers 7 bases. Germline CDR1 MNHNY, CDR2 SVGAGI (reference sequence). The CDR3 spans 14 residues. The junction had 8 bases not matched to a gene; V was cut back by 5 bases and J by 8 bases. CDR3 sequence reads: CASSLQGWQEKLFF. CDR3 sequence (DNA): TGTGCCAGCAGTCTACAGGGGTGGCAGGAAAAACTGTTTTTT.

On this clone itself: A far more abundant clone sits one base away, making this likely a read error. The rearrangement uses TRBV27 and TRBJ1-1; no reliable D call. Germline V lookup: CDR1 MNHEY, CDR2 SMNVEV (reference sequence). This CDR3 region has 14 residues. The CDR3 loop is CGSSLNAGNTEAFF. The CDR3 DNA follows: TGTGGCAGCAGTTTAAACGCCGGAAACACTGAAGCTTTCTTT.

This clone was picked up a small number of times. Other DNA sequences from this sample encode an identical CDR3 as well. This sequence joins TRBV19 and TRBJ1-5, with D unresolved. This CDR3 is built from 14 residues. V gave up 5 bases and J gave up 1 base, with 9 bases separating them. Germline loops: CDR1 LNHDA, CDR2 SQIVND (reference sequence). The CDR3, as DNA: TGTGCCAGTAGTCCCCCGGGAAGCAATCAGCCCCAGCATTTT. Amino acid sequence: CASSPPGSNQPQHF.

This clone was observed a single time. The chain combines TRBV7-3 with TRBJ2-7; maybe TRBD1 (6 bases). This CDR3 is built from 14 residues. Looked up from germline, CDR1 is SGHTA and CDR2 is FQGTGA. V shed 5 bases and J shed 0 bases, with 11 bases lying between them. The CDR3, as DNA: TGTGCCAGCAGCATCACAGGGAGCTCCTACGAGCAGTACTTC. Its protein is CASSITGSSYEQYF.

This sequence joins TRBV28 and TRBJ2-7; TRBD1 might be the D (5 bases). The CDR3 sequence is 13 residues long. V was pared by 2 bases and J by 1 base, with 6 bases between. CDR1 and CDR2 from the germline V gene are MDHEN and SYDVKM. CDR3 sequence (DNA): TGTGCCAGCAGTTTACAGGGTTCCTACGAGCAGTACTTC. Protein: CASSLQGSYEQYF.

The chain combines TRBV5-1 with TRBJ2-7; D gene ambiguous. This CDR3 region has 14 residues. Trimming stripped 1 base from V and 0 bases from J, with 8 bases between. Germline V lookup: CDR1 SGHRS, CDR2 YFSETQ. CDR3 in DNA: TGCGCCAGCAGCTTGAGTGCGAGCTCCTACGAGCAGTACGTC. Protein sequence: CASSLSASSYEQYV.

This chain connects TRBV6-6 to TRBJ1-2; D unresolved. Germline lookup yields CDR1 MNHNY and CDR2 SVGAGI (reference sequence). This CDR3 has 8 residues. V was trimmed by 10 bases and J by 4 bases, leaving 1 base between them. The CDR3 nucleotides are TGTGCCATCTATGGCTACACCTTC. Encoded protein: CAIYGYTF.

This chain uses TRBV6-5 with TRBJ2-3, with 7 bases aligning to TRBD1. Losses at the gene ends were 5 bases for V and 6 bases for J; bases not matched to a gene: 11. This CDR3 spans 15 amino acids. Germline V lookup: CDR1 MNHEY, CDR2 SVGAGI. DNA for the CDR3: TGTGCCAGCAGTCCCAACAGGGGTCGTAGCGATACGCAGTATTTT. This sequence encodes CASSPNRGRSDTQYF.

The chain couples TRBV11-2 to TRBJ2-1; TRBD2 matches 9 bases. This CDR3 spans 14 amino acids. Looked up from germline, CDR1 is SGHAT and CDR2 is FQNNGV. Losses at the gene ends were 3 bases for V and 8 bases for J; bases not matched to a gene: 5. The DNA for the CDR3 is TGTGCCAGCAGCTTCGCTAGCGGGAACTATGAGCAGTTCTTC. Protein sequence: CASSFASGNYEQFF.

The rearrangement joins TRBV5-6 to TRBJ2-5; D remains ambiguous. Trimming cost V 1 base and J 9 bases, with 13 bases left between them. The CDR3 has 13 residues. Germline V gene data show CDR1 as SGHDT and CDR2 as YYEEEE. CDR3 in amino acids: CASSLLPTGPQYF. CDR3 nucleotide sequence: TGTGCCAGCAGCTTGCTACCTACCGGGCCCCAGTACTTC.

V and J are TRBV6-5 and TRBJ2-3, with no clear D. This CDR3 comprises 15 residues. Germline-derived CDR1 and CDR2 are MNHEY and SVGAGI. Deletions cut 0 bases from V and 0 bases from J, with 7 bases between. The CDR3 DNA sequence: TGTGCCAGCAGTTACTCAGGCCCCAGCACAGATACGCAGTATTTT. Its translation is CASSYSGPSTDTQYF.

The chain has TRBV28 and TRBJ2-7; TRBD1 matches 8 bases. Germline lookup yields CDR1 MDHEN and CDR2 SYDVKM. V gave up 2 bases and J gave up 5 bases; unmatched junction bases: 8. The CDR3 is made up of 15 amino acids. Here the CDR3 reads CASSLVSGGVDEQYF. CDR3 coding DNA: TGTGCCAGCAGTTTAGTTTCAGGGGGCGTAGACGAGCAGTACTTC.

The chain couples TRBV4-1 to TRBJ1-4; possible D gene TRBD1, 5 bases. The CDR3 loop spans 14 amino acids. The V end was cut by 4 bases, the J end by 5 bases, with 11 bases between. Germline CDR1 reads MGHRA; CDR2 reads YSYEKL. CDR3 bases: TGCGCCAGCAGCCCAAGAGGGGAGAATGAAAAACTGTTTTTT. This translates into CASSPRGENEKLFF.